Reported below is one T cell receptor beta chain. Its antigen is not identified. Germline V gene data show CDR1 as MNHNY and CDR2 as SVGAGI (reference sequence). Between the trimmed V and J ends, which lost 6 bases and 1 base, there was a span of 13 bases. This CDR3 contains 15 residues. All donors were healthy HIV-negative adults lacking recent acute infections or vaccinations. Adults of Caucasian background living in Nashville, Tennessee made up all donors. The sample belongs to a study of shared clonotypes between healthy human individuals. Regarding the study as a whole: Collection of samples was limited to blood; tissue repertoires likely differ.

Clones were read by immunoSEQ multiplex PCR, and TCRdb kept only the in-frame ones, dropping some. The table lists about 2.3 million clones, approximately 90% of them singletons. The sequence came from a man between 18 and 29 years old in good health. Some clones in this sample may be carry-over from other donors' samples. The chain couples TRBV6-6 to TRBJ1-5; D is unresolved. The material sequenced was naive CD4+ T cells from PBMCs. Stated subset: CD45RA+ positively selected. For the CDR3, the DNA is TGTGCCAGCAGCCCCCCAGGTGCCAGCAATCAGCCCCAGCATTTT. As protein: CASSPPGASNQPQHF.